This T cell receptor beta chain was sequenced during a study of blood T cell repertoires in COVID-19. TCRdb's copy holds only in-frame clones and misses some; the assay was immunoSEQ multiplex PCR. The top ten hold around 7.8% of the sample, which has 110,000 to 150,000 clones, about 86% seen once. The TCR sequence derives from a human donor in a cohort sampled during active COVID-19. What was sequenced was peripheral blood.

Here the CDR3 reads CASSLRGASGPTDTQYF. The CDR3, as DNA: TGTGCCAGCAGCTTAAGGGGGGCTAGCGGACCCACAGATACGCAGTATTTT. The genes are TRBV7-2 and TRBJ2-3, with a tentative D call TRBD2 (7 bases). Trimming took off 2 bases at V and 2 bases at J, with 17 bases between the two ends. This CDR3 has 17 amino acids. CDR1 and CDR2 (germline): SGHTA, FQGNSA.